One and the same sample provided the 26 T cell receptor beta chains below, sequenced in a study of identifying expanded T cells in peripheral blood. TCRdb keeps only in-frame clones here, not all; method: immunoSEQ multiplex PCR. The data show approximately 130,000 clones, with more than 80% seen just once and approximately 3% held by the top ten. Sequenced: blood. These receptors were obtained from a person aged 18 to 75 in good health.

This chain connects TRBV5-1 to TRBJ2-2; 9 positions match TRBD1. The CDR3 spans 14 residues. Germline V gives CDR1 SGHRS, CDR2 YFSETQ. Unmatched junction bases numbered 8, after V lost 4 bases and J lost 10 bases. CDR3 residues: CASSVGDRVAELFF. In DNA form, the CDR3 reads TGCGCCAGCAGCGTTGGGGACAGGGTTGCGGAGCTGTTTTTT.

Points on this clone: A much larger clone is a single base away; this may be a read error. The chain combines TRBV5-4 with TRBJ1-2, with 11 nucleotides matching TRBD1. Germline assignment: CDR1 SGHNT and CDR2 YYREEE (reference sequence). The CDR3 has 16 amino acids. The chain's CDR3 is CTSSLGQGVALGGYTF. CDR3 coding DNA: TGTACCAGCAGCTTGGGACAGGGGGTGGCTTTAGGCGGCTACACCTTC.

The V and J genes are TRBV6-5 and TRBJ1-2; perhaps TRBD1 as D (5 bases). The CDR3 extends over 14 amino acids. Per the germline V gene, CDR1 is MNHEY and CDR2 is SVGAGI. V lost 4 bases to trimming and J lost 8 bases, with 17 bases between them. The CDR3 sequence: CASSSGTSKGGYTF. The CDR3, as DNA: TGTGCCAGCAGTTCAGGGACCTCGAAGGGGGGCTACACCTTC.

This chain links TRBV19 with TRBJ1-2; TRBD1 agrees at 10 bases. Per germline, CDR1 LNHDA and CDR2 SQIVND (reference sequence). V was clipped by 7 bases and J by 4 bases; unmatched bases: 15. CDR3 length: 17 amino acids. For the CDR3, the DNA is TGTGCCAGTACCCACTCGACAGGGGGCCTACAATCCTATGGCTACACCTTC. This encodes CASTHSTGGLQSYGYTF. Drawing the rest from reference TRBV19 and TRBJ1-2, the complete variable domain is DGGITQSPKYLFRKEGQNVTLSCEQNLNHDAMYWYRQDPGQGLRLIYYSQIVNDFQKGDIAEGYSVSREKKESFPLTVTSAQKNPTAFYLCASTHSTGGLQSYGYTFGSGTRLTVV.

The rearrangement links TRBV11-2 to TRBJ1-2, with D possibly TRBD1 on 5 matching bases. This CDR3 spans 15 amino acids. Germline CDR1 reads SGHAT; CDR2 reads FQNNGV. With 2 bases removed from V and 0 bases from J, the gap between germline ends came to 10 bases. The CDR3 sequence: CASSLQGLTNYGYTF. The CDR3 nucleotides are TGTGCCAGCAGCTTACAGGGTCTAACTAACTATGGCTACACCTTC.

This sequence joins TRBV30 and TRBJ2-3, with 7 bases matching TRBD1. V lost 0 bases to trimming and J lost 2 bases; unmatched junction nucleotides: 11. The CDR3 is made up of 17 amino acids. Germline assignment: CDR1 GTSNPN and CDR2 SVGIG (reference sequence). CDR3: CAWSVIMRGPTTDTQYF. The CDR3 nucleotides read TGTGCCTGGAGTGTAATTATGAGGGGGCCCACCACAGATACGCAGTATTTT.

This chain uses TRBV7-9 with TRBJ1-5; D uncertain. The germline V gene has CDR1 SEHNR and CDR2 FQNEAQ (reference sequence). V was cut by 5 bases and J by 0 bases, with 8 bases left in between. The CDR3 covers 14 residues. In DNA, the CDR3 is TGTGCCAGCAGCGGCAGCTATAGCAATCAGCCCCAGCATTTT. Translated: CASSGSYSNQPQHF.

The V call is TRBV27, the J call TRBJ1-2, with TRBD1 as a possible D gene (5 bases). The V gene lost 5 bases and the J gene lost 0 bases, with 16 bases spanning the gap. Germline V gene data show CDR1 as MNHEY and CDR2 as SMNVEV (reference sequence). This CDR3 has 16 amino acids. CDR3 loop: CASSQSPGLANYGYTF. In DNA, the CDR3 is TGTGCCAGCAGTCAAAGTCCGGGGCTAGCTAACTATGGCTACACCTTC.

A single count supports this clone. The chain has TRBV5-6 and TRBJ2-5, with 11 bases lining up with TRBD2. The V segment lost 3 bases and the J segment 2 bases; nucleotides outside the gene matches: 3. The CDR3 spans 15 residues. Looked up from germline, CDR1 is SGHDT and CDR2 is YYEEEE. CDR3 protein: CASSSLAGEQETQYF. CDR3 in DNA: TGTGCCAGCAGCTCACTAGCGGGGGAACAAGAGACCCAGTACTTC. The variable domain in full, with the rest retrieved from reference TRBV5-6 and TRBJ2-5, is DAGVTQSPTHLIKTRGQQVTLRCSPKSGHDTVSWYQQALGQGPQFIFQYYEEEERQRGNFPDRFSGHQFPNYSSELNVNALLLGDSALYLCASSSLAGEQETQYFGPGTRLLVL.

Here the CDR3 reads CASRGTKGVYGYTF. CDR3 sequence (DNA): TGTGCCAGCAGGGGGACAAAGGGGGTCTATGGCTACACCTTC. The V call is TRBV6-5, the J call TRBJ1-2, with a tentative D call TRBD1 (6 bases). Germline V gene lookup returns CDR1 MNHEY and CDR2 SVGAGI. Trimming took 6 bases from V and 4 from J, leaving 15 bases between them. CDR3 size: 14 residues.

V gene TRBV6-6 combines with J gene TRBJ2-7, with 9 bases fitting TRBD1. V was pared by 5 bases and J by 2 bases, with 7 bases of the junction left unmatched. The CDR3 is 15 residues long. The germline CDR1 and CDR2 sequences are MNHNY and SVGAGI (reference sequence). This CDR3 is CASSPTGTGTYEQYF. The CDR3 DNA reads as TGTGCCAGCAGTCCGACGGGGACAGGGACCTACGAGCAGTACTTC.

This clone has just a few counts. This chain joins TRBV30 and TRBJ1-1, with D maybe TRBD1 (5 bases). The CDR3 consists of 13 residues. Per germline, CDR1 GTSNPN and CDR2 SVGIG (reference sequence). Trimming stripped 1 base from V and 6 bases from J, with 12 bases between. CDR3 protein: CAWSANLGAEAFF. CDR3 sequence (DNA): TGTGCCTGGAGTGCTAACCTGGGGGCTGAAGCTTTCTTT.

The genes are TRBV5-1 and TRBJ2-7, with 9 nucleotides matching TRBD1. The CDR3 totals 18 residues. Unmatched junction bases numbered 12, after V lost 0 bases and J lost 2 bases. Germline V gene lookup returns CDR1 SGHRS and CDR2 YFSETQ. The CDR3 loop is CASSLGFHRGRITYEQYF. The CDR3 DNA is TGCGCCAGCAGCTTGGGGTTCCACAGGGGGCGGATCACCTACGAGCAGTACTTC.

V usage is TRBV5-6 and J usage is TRBJ2-6; tentative D call: TRBD1 (6 bases). This CDR3 contains 18 residues. The V end lost 4 bases, the J end lost 0 bases, and 17 bases lay between the germline ends. Germline values: CDR1 SGHDT, CDR2 YYEEEE. Written as DNA, the CDR3 is TGTGCCAGCAGCGCAACCGACAGGCCCCGCTCTGGGGCCAACGTCCTGACTTTC. Translating it yields CASSATDRPRSGANVLTF. The full variable domain, completed using reference TRBV5-6 and TRBJ2-6, is DAGVTQSPTHLIKTRGQQVTLRCSPKSGHDTVSWYQQALGQGPQFIFQYYEEEERQRGNFPDRFSGHQFPNYSSELNVNALLLGDSALYLCASSATDRPRSGANVLTFGAGSRLTVL.

This clone was seen only once. The V gene is TRBV25-1, the J gene TRBJ2-1; D remains ambiguous. Trimming shortened V by 8 bases and J by 1 base, and 0 bases separated the two germline ends. Germline V gene data show CDR1 as MGHDK and CDR2 as SYGVNS. This CDR3 has 10 amino acids. As DNA, the CDR3 is TGTGCCAGCTCCTACAATGAGCAGTTCTTC. Translated: CASSYNEQFF. Using reference TRBV25-1 and TRBJ2-1 for the parts outside the CDR3, the full variable domain is EADIYQTPRYLVIGTGKKITLECSQTMGHDKMYWYQQDPGMELHLIHYSYGVNSTEKGDLSSESTVSRIRTEHFPLTLESARPSHTSQYLCASSYNEQFFGPGTRLTVL.

DNA of the CDR3: TGCGCCACCCGGGACAGTCGCACAGATACGCAGTATTTT. It is translated as CATRDSRTDTQYF. The chain recombines TRBV4-1 with TRBJ2-3; 7 positions agree with TRBD1. This CDR3 is 13 amino acids long. Germline CDR1 reads MGHRA; CDR2 reads YSYEKL. V shed 10 bases, J shed 1 base, and the junction held 5 bases outside the gene matches.

The chain is built from TRBV15 and TRBJ1-5; no firm D call. In germline, CDR1 is LNHNV, CDR2 YYDKDF (reference sequence). V lost 3 bases to trimming and J lost 5 bases, with 5 bases between them. The CDR3 runs to 12 residues. CDR3 sequence: CATSRTDQPQHF. The CDR3, as DNA: TGTGCCACCAGCAGGACGGATCAGCCCCAGCATTTT.

This clone appeared a single time. The chain combines TRBV5-4 with TRBJ1-2; no clear D gene. This CDR3 is 15 amino acids long. Germline V gene data show CDR1 as SGHNT and CDR2 as YYREEE (reference sequence). With 0 bases removed from V and 2 bases from J, the gap between germline ends came to 11 bases. The CDR3 loop reads CASSLVNNQNYGYTF. Written as DNA, the CDR3 is TGTGCCAGCAGCTTGGTGAACAATCAGAACTATGGCTACACCTTC. Together with reference TRBV5-4 and TRBJ1-2, the CDR3 gives the full variable domain: ETGVTQSPTHLIKTRGQQVTLRCSSQSGHNTVSWYQQALGQGPQFIFQYYREEENGRGNFPPRFSGLQFPNYSSELNVNALELDDSALYLCASSLVNNQNYGYTFGSGTRLTVV.

The chain combines TRBV2 with TRBJ2-3, with D hard to call. The ends were cut back, 8 bases at V and 6 bases at J, with 24 bases in the middle. Germline V gene sequence: CDR1 SNHLY, CDR2 FYNNEI. The CDR3 is 16 amino acids. The CDR3 spells CASALTLGSGADTQYF. CDR3 sequence (DNA): TGTGCCAGCGCCTTAACTCTAGGCTCAGGCGCTGATACGCAGTATTTT.

This chain joins TRBV2 and TRBJ1-2; D is unresolved. Germline V lookup: CDR1 SNHLY, CDR2 FYNNEI. V dropped 10 bases and J dropped 1 base, with 16 bases sitting between them. The length of the CDR3 is 14 residues. The CDR3 reads CATQRASGNYGYTF. The CDR3 DNA is TGTGCCACCCAAAGGGCATCTGGTAACTATGGCTACACCTTC.

This chain connects TRBV18 to TRBJ2-2, with a weak D call TRBD2 (6 bases). Germline loops: CDR1 KGHSH, CDR2 LQKENI. This CDR3 has 14 amino acids. Deletions cut 2 bases from V and 5 bases from J, with 9 bases between. CDR3 in DNA: TGTGCCAGCTCACCAAGTGCGGGGACCGGGGAGCTGTTTTTT. It encodes CASSPSAGTGELFF.

The chain carries TRBV6-6 and TRBJ1-5; no clear D gene. This CDR3 has 14 amino acids. Germline V gene lookup returns CDR1 MNHNY and CDR2 SVGAGI (reference sequence). Trimming removed 0 bases from V and 6 bases from J, with 9 bases in between. For the CDR3, the DNA is TGTGCCAGCAGTTACTCGGGTGGGTCTCAGCCCCAGCATTTT. As protein: CASSYSGGSQPQHF.

The CDR3 bases are TGCAGCGTAAAGAGACAGGGGCTCGACACCATATATTTT. This encodes CSVKRQGLDTIYF. V is TRBV29-1 and J is TRBJ1-3; 8 bases match TRBD1. The germline V gene has CDR1 SQVTM and CDR2 ANQGSEA. The CDR3 length is 13 residues. J gave up 8 bases and V 6 bases, and 9 bases lay outside the gene matches.

The DNA of the CDR3 is TGTGCCAGTAGTATGGACGGATGGGACAGTGAAGCTTTCTTT. Protein: CASSMDGWDSEAFF. The V gene is TRBV19, the J gene TRBJ1-1; 7 bases line up with TRBD1. The CDR3 totals 14 residues. From germline, CDR1 is LNHDA and CDR2 SQIVND (reference sequence). The junction had 8 bases not matched to a gene; V was cut back by 3 bases and J by 7 bases. Based on the CDR3 plus reference TRBV19 and TRBJ1-1, the full variable domain is DGGITQSPKYLFRKEGQNVTLSCEQNLNHDAMYWYRQDPGQGLRLIYYSQIVNDFQKGDIAEGYSVSREKKESFPLTVTSAQKNPTAFYLCASSMDGWDSEAFFGQGTRLTVV.

The V and J genes are TRBV11-2 and TRBJ1-1; tentatively, D is TRBD1 (5 bases). The germline V gene encodes CDR1 SGHAT and CDR2 FQNNGV. The V end lost 4 bases, the J end lost 8 bases, and 11 bases lay between the germline ends. CDR3 length equals 12 residues. This CDR3 reads CASSYRTVEAFF. CDR3 coding DNA: TGTGCCAGCAGCTACAGGACGGTGGAAGCTTTCTTT.

The chain carries TRBV5-1 and TRBJ1-2, with 8 bases identical to TRBD1. The J segment lost 2 bases and the V segment lost 0 bases, leaving 3 bases of the junction unmatched. The CDR3 is 15 amino acids. Germline assignment: CDR1 SGHRS and CDR2 YFSETQ. The CDR3: CASSLGGQENYGYTF. As DNA, the CDR3 is TGCGCCAGCAGCTTGGGGGGACAGGAGAACTATGGCTACACCTTC.